This T cell receptor (beta chain) derives from a study of cytomegalovirus exposure and HLA in healthy donors (TCRdb year 2017). For the wider study: According to an earlier analysis of 450 to 650 of the donors, some 170 million T cells yielded approximately 120 million unique TCR beta sequences and 250 to 350 Gb of sequence data. The study used immunosequencing to profile the T cell repertoires of several hundred subjects and linked those repertoires to cytomegalovirus serostatus. In the later analysis, no new phenotypic data were used to find candidate immune exposures; instead, reliance was placed on TCR beta sequences and their occurrence across donors. In an earlier analysis of a few hundred of the donors, high-throughput TCR beta sequencing was used to judge whether each TCR beta V gene segment behaved as functional or pseudogenic. Donor age, sex, ethnicity and CMV serostatus were compiled alongside the repertoire data. Among roughly 370 genotyped donors of the cohort, an average of about 240,000 unique TCR beta nucleotide sequences were sequenced per donor, roughly 20% of them non-productive. HLA typing covered class I and class II loci at four-digit resolution. The genetic ancestry cluster associated with self-reported Caucasian donors included 81% of the 300 to 400 genotyped donors. About five DR-DQ haplotypes were treated as single units for association and clustering because of strong linkage in the cohort. Typing coverage differed by locus: A, B, C, DRB1 and DQB1 were typed in roughly 620-630 donors, DQA1 in 522, DPA1 in 600 to 610, and DPB1 in just under 480. The study aimed to test whether cataloging public T cell receptors could reveal signatures of past pathogen exposure. Roughly 300 gigabases of sequencing data and 70 million to 85 million unique TCR sequences were included in an early release covering about 620 HLA-typed donors. In a later analysis, previously published TCR beta repertoires from 550 to 750 donors were re-analyzed and high-resolution HLA genotyping was added so that TCR occurrence patterns could be studied. Along with the roughly 610-subject first cohort, a separate validation cohort of over a hundred different subjects was used. High-throughput TCR immunosequencing, statistical association of individual TCRs with disease status, and machine learning were combined to predict cytomegalovirus infection status. A later genetic analysis used genome-wide SNP genotypes for about three fifths of the roughly 700 donors, treating that subset as a discovery cohort. All discovery cohort repertoires had been generated using a single sequencing platform.

The full study reports these points: A later genetic analysis reported fewer N-insertions in productive TCRs among donors in an Asian-associated ancestry cluster than the roughly 700-donor mean. A total of roughly 160 TCR beta chains were listed by the study as associated with cytomegalovirus. The classifier was reported to diagnose cytomegalovirus status with high specificity and sensitivity in both the original and validation cohorts. A cluster of highly shared sequence variants was judged likely to represent a technical artifact of the sequencing pipeline. Assigning TCR associations to individual alleles was difficult when HLA alleles, especially DR and DQ, strongly co-occurred. Correlated functional status among segregating V segments might be attributable to linkage disequilibrium, but an unknown experimental factor could not be ruled out. While some public TCRs were present in many individuals, most TCR sequences turned up only very rarely across donors. The earlier analysis of approximately 540 of the donors excluded fewer than 20 rarely observed V segments, including chromosome 9 orphons, because counts were too low. In a later analysis, TCR association rates were found to vary across HLA loci, with the most associated TCRs seen for DRB1 alleles and the fewest for HLA-C alleles. The presence/absence analyses assumed that sequencing depth was roughly uniform across donors, and that assumption may not be true. Because some donors lacked HLA typing at each locus, the association tests relied only on the typed subset. Some IMGT-functional V segments, including TRBV6-2 and TRBV6-3, could not be distinguished by the 87-base-pair reads and were therefore excluded. For the cohort, immune exposure information was limited to CMV serostatus. Several of the top co-occurrence clusters appeared to be linked to parvovirus B19, influenza, CMV and Epstein-Barr virus, according to a later analysis. In a later genetic analysis, a missense DCLRE1C variant was associated with V-gene and J-gene trimming of TCR beta chains, and the association was replicated in an independent cohort. A further reported finding was that TCR beta sequences accurately predicted the HLA-A and HLA-B alleles for most subjects in the first cohort. At a false discovery rate of 0.05, a later analysis linked some 17,000 TCR beta sequences to specific HLA alleles. Only TCR beta chains were sequenced in this cohort, and the absence of alpha or paired-chain data limited detectable features. It was suggested by the authors that the approach could potentially be generalized to other disease states and immunological phenotypes. According to a later analysis, most CMV-associated TCR beta chains appeared to be HLA-restricted, and the HLA associations seemed to be driven largely by CMV exposure. In vitro tests confirmed that three of the cytomegalovirus-associated TCR beta chains recognize cytomegalovirus antigens. An earlier analysis of 450 to 750 of the donors showed that most TCR beta V segments appeared in productive rearrangements either about 87% or about 30% of the time, which broadly matched IMGT annotations. Compared with equally common non-associated chains, HLA-associated TCR beta chains in a later analysis were more clonally expanded and had lower generation probabilities.

The library was built by means of the immunoSEQ multiplex PCR assay. For the multiplex PCR, a mixture combining 60 forward primers for TCR Vbeta segments and 13 reverse primers for TCR Jbeta segments was used. A multiplex PCR assay on genomic DNA amplified the CDR3 region of rearranged TCR beta genes. The Illumina HiSeq System was used to sequence the amplified TCR beta libraries as 87-base-pair reads. Under the source paper's analysis protocol: Across the 640 or so repertoires, a later analysis counted some 81 million unique TCR beta chains, around 10 million of which were shared by at least two donors. A nearest-neighbor algorithm error-corrected the raw reads and collapsed the reads into unique sequences, merging closely related sequences to remove PCR and sequencing errors. CDR3 sequences were aligned to IMGT reference sequences to assign V, D and J gene segments. For a sequence to be retained, a match of at least six nucleotides to both a V gene segment and a J gene segment was required. Rearrangements were classified as productive when the CDR3 lacked stop codons and remained in frame with V and J, and all other rearrangements were classified as non-productive. Following IMGT convention, CDR3 was defined as the stretch from the second conserved V-encoded cysteine to the conserved J-encoded phenylalanine. In an earlier analysis of around 540 of the donors, sequences lacking an unambiguous match to a single V gene segment were excluded. An earlier analysis of fewer than 750 of the donors classified V segments as functional when productive rearrangements were above 56.7% and as segregating when the standard deviation between donors was above 5%. To diagnose cytomegalovirus status from the catalog of TCR beta chain sequences, a statistical classification framework was built. V and J gene assignment, in a later analysis, came from comparing TCR nucleotide sequences with IMGT/GENE-DB human TR gene sequences. The TCRdist pipeline was used in a later analysis to assign CDR3 sequences and most-parsimonious VDJ recombination scenarios. In a later analysis, every TCR beta chain was defined by the combination of its CDR3 amino acid sequence and its V-gene family, and reads without a unique V-gene family were dropped. As a way to deal with suspected cross-contamination and a sequencing artifact, a later analysis dropped 450 to 600 nucleotide sequences that were highly shared and had low generation probability. In a later analysis, a clonal expansion index for each public chain was calculated from normalized within-repertoire ranks of inferred template counts. In a later analysis, generation probabilities were computed with a VDJ recombination model fitted to out-of-frame rearrangements, and the resulting probabilities were checked against IGoR. Hypergeometric tests were used in a later analysis to score TCR-TCR, TCR-HLA and TCR-CMV co-occurrence, with a repertoire-size bias correction applied to the TCR pairs. In a later analysis, false discovery rates were estimated by permuting HLA or CMV assignments 20 times. In a later analysis, co-occurring TCRs were grouped using DBSCAN, with TCRdist sequence similarity added in when clustering inside HLA-allele-positive subsets. Repertoires with fewer than 30,000 or more than 120,000 public chains were left out of co-occurrence clustering, as were four to six repertoires with anomalous nucleotide sharing. In its TCRdb copy, this immuneACCESS table keeps in-frame sequences only and misses some clones. Where compared with another copy, unresolved V genes explain less than half of these, and the others have no known cause. D and trimming were read from the DNA, whereas the V and J calls and clone size are those reported in that table. The sample includes roughly 130,000 clones, with around 66% observed a single time. The ten largest clones take up more than 1.5% of the sample.

Note on this clone: Its antigen remains undetermined. No base qualities exist here, and no much larger clone lies one base off it.

The junction shows trimming of 5 bases on V and 10 bases on J, and the gene matches do not reach 10 bases of it. In the germline V gene, CDR1 corresponds to ENHRY and CDR2 to SYGVKD. Inclusive of the bounding cysteine and phenylalanine, the CDR3 is 14 residues long. This entry keeps only the CDR3 DNA: 42 bases, framed from base 1. In total, fewer than 750 healthy bone marrow donors made up the cohort. At the time of sampling, all cohort members were nominally healthy, though unrecorded immune exposures were likely present. The donor tested CMV seronegative, placing the donor among the 350 to 400 seronegative members of the cohort. Each donor provided a peripheral blood sample, and peripheral blood mononuclear cells were used for TCR beta sequencing. The Qiagen DNeasy Blood Extraction Kit was used to extract genomic DNA from the blood cell samples.

The chain is made from TRBV10-3 and TRBJ2-3; TRBD2 fits 9 bases in the junction. The receptor was derived from a young man in good health and CMV-seronegative. The specimen sequenced was PBMCs. The CDR3 is CAISLVTSGFSQYF. The nucleotide sequence is TGTGCCATCAGTTTAGTGACTAGCGGTTTTTCGCAGTATTTT.